This T cell receptor beta chain was observed in a study of blood T cell repertoires in COVID-19. Study background: Acute-phase and convalescent COVID-19 samples originated in the United States, Italy and Spain.

Individuals drawn from around 25 US areas were roughly 18 to 100 years old. Allocation to cohorts depended on clinical history reported by the participants. This table comes from immunoSEQ multiplex PCR, and its TCRdb copy is limited to in-frame clones, with some not included. The data show 150,000 to 200,000 clones, roughly 90% seen once. From germline, CDR1 is LNHDA and CDR2 SQIVND (reference sequence). Deletions cut 7 bases from V and 7 bases from J, with 11 bases between. The CDR3 contains 12 residues. The sequence was collected from a woman aged 45-59 years who had recovered from COVID-19. Sequencing input: PBMCs or T cells enriched from blood (not recorded which). The chain has TRBV19 and TRBJ2-1; D may be TRBD1 (6 bases). CDR3 sequence reads: CASTTGNNEQFF. The DNA for the CDR3 is TGTGCCAGTACAACAGGGAATAATGAGCAGTTCTTC.